Listed below are T cell receptor beta chains from one sample, sequenced in a study of blood T cell repertoires in COVID-19. Sequencing was performed with immunoSEQ multiplex PCR; in TCRdb, only in-frame clones are kept and a portion is missing. Here the sample spans 71,000 or so clones, approximately 80% being singletons. The sample comprised peripheral blood. The receptors shown here come from a man aged 65-85 years with acute or convalescent COVID-19. Each CDR3 is given without its conserved first and last residue.

CDR3 length	V gene	J gene	CDR3 protein
14	TRBV5-1	TRBJ2-2	ASRRGAGGYTGELF
13	TRBV7-3	TRBJ2-3	ASSLTLDRADTQY
13	TRBV30	TRBJ1-5	AWSVTGLVSQPQH
12	TRBV10-3	TRBJ2-6	AIGAGSGANVLT
19	TRBV19	TRBJ2-4	ASSIRGDPGQVLLAKNIQY
14	TRBV4-1	TRBJ1-5	ASSQDDYGGNQPQH
14	TRBV3-1/TRBV3-2	TRBJ1-4	ASSHLTGTGNEKLF
11	TRBV7-2	TRBJ2-1	ASSLDSHNEQF
12	TRBV4-1	TRBJ2-5	ASSQVEGEETQY
13	TRBV5-1	TRBJ1-1	ASSLAGQVNTEAF
13	TRBV14	TRBJ2-2	ASTPGLGFTGELF
13	TRBV7-3	TRBJ2-2	ASSPRRRDTGELF
13	TRBV7-9	TRBJ1-5	ASSYTGMGNQPQH
15	TRBV18	TRBJ1-4	ASSPRRDLRTNEKLF
13	TRBV19	TRBJ1-5	ASSSSAGGNQPQH